This T cell receptor beta chain was found in a study of graft-versus-host responses after intestinal transplantation. Whole-study context: For around 3 years after anti-thymocyte globulin induction, all recipients took tacrolimus and steroids.

TCRdb keeps only in-frame clones here, not all; method: immunoSEQ multiplex PCR. The sample has over 8,500 clones; more than 90% are singletons. Germline assignment: CDR1 SGHTA and CDR2 FQGNSA. This CDR3 has 15 amino acids. V was pared by 1 base and J by 2 bases, with 3 bases of the junction left unmatched. The receptor was derived from a human patient who received an intestinal transplant, so some T cells may come from the graft donor. The specimen comprised bone marrow, sampled about 500 days after intestinal transplantation. This chain links TRBV7-2 with TRBJ2-7; 9 bases agree with TRBD2. The CDR3, as DNA: TGTGCCAGCAGCTTAGATGCGGGAGGGCCCTACGAGCAGTACTTC. Translating it yields CASSLDAGGPYEQYF.